This entry lists 28 T cell receptor beta chains sequenced from one sample in a study of preoperative IRX-2 immunotherapy in early breast cancer. Assay: immunoSEQ multiplex PCR; the TCRdb copy retains only in-frame clones and omits some. This table holds about 23,000 clones, approximately 90% found once. Treatment in this sample: preoperative locoregional IRX-2 cytokine immunotherapy. The material was tumor tissue, obtained after IRX-2 immunotherapy. The receptor source for this set is a human donor with breast cancer.

The V call is TRBV11-3, the J call TRBJ2-2; TRBD1 matches at 8 bases. The CDR3 extends over 13 amino acids. CDR1 SGHNT and CDR2 YENEEA come from the germline V gene. The V gene end was trimmed by 4 bases and the J gene end by 7 bases; junction bases not matched to a gene: 2. The CDR3 loop reads CASSWTGNGELFF. CDR3 nucleotide sequence: TGTGCCAGCAGCTGGACAGGGAACGGGGAGCTGTTTTTT.

The chain joins TRBV6-5 to TRBJ2-7; 9 bases line up with TRBD1. V was clipped by 7 bases and J by 4 bases; unmatched bases: 8. Germline values: CDR1 MNHEY, CDR2 SVGAGI. The CDR3 has 14 amino acids. The CDR3 here is CASTPGTGIYEQYF. The CDR3 DNA reads TGTGCCAGCACCCCCGGGACAGGGATATACGAGCAGTACTTC.

The chain combines TRBV29-1 with TRBJ1-5; unclear D gene. Germline V gives CDR1 SQVTM, CDR2 ANQGSEA. V was cut by 5 bases and J by 1 base, with 12 bases left in between. The CDR3 is made up of 14 amino acids. As DNA, the CDR3 is TGCAGCGTTCCGGGTCCTTGGAGCAATCAGCCCCAGCATTTT. Translation: CSVPGPWSNQPQHF.

The genes are TRBV2 and TRBJ1-2, with TRBD1 matching over 7 bases. Germline V lookup: CDR1 SNHLY, CDR2 FYNNEI. CDR3 length: 13 residues. DNA for the CDR3: TGTGCTTCAAGACAGGGAGGAAACTATGGCTACACCTTC. This gives the protein CASRQGGNYGYTF. Full variable domain (remainder filled in from reference TRBV2 and TRBJ1-2): EPEVTQTPSHQVTQMGQEVILRCVPISNHLYFYWYRQILGQKVEFLVSFYNNEISEKSEIFDDQFSVERPDGSNFTLKIRSTKLEDSAMYFCASRQGGNYGYTFGSGTRLTVV.

CDR3: CASSYGVGYSPLHF. For the CDR3, the DNA is TGTGCCAGCAGTTATGGGGTGGGATATTCACCCCTCCACTTT. The chain couples TRBV6-5 to TRBJ1-6, with unresolved D. The germline V and J ends were trimmed by 3 bases and 8 bases, with 11 bases remaining between them. CDR3 length equals 14 residues. Germline loops: CDR1 MNHEY, CDR2 SVGAGI.

V and J are TRBV19 and TRBJ1-4; no clear D gene. V was shortened by 3 bases and J by 0 bases, with 8 bases between the two germline ends. CDR3 size: 15 residues. Germline V gene sequence: CDR1 LNHDA, CDR2 SQIVND (reference sequence). The CDR3 DNA is TGTGCCAGTAGTATTAGAGCCTCAACTAATGAAAAACTGTTTTTT. Encoded protein: CASSIRASTNEKLFF.

This chain uses TRBV6-5 with TRBJ2-5; D is unresolved. The CDR3 runs 11 residues. Trimming left V 2 bases short and J 2 bases short, with 0 bases between. In germline, CDR1 is MNHEY, CDR2 SVGAGI. The CDR3 spells CASSYQETQYF. The CDR3 nucleotides read TGTGCCAGCAGTTACCAAGAGACCCAGTACTTC.

This rearrangement joins TRBV19 to TRBJ2-1; 10 bases match TRBD1. Germline V gene lookup returns CDR1 LNHDA and CDR2 SQIVND (reference sequence). The junction had 11 bases not matched to a gene; V was cut back by 4 bases and J by 5 bases. The CDR3 runs to 17 residues. This chain's CDR3 is CASSKEPGQGNDNEQFF. The CDR3 DNA follows: TGTGCCAGTAGTAAGGAACCGGGACAGGGGAACGACAATGAGCAGTTCTTC.

V usage is TRBV12-5 and J usage is TRBJ2-7, with D perhaps TRBD2 (6 bases). The CDR3 is 15 residues long. Germline assignment: CDR1 LGHNT and CDR2 FRNRAP. V shed 6 bases and J shed 0 bases, with 15 bases lying between them. The CDR3 region has the DNA TGTGCTAGTGGAACCAGCGGGCTGAGCTCCTACGAGCAGTACTTC. Its protein product is CASGTSGLSSYEQYF.

The rearrangement joins TRBV4-3 to TRBJ1-3; 11 bases are shared with TRBD1. This CDR3 contains 18 residues. Germline CDR1 is LGHNA and CDR2 is YSLEER. V lost 4 bases, J lost 4 bases, and 12 bases stayed unmatched. CDR3 coding DNA: TGCGCCAGCAGCCGAGGACAGGGGGCGCATATTGCCGGAAACACCATATATTTT. Translation: CASSRGQGAHIAGNTIYF.

This chain links TRBV6-5 with TRBJ2-5; D remains ambiguous. There are 13 residues in the CDR3. The V gene's germline CDR1 is MNHEY and CDR2 SVGAGI. Deletions cut 4 bases from V and 4 bases from J, with 10 bases between. The chain's CDR3 is CASSSEFGETQYF. The CDR3 coding sequence is TGTGCCAGCAGTTCAGAGTTCGGAGAGACCCAGTACTTC.

The chain couples TRBV5-1 to TRBJ2-3; 8 bases align to TRBD2. CDR1 and CDR2 (germline): SGHRS, YFSETQ. With V trimmed by 1 base and J by 4 bases, 14 bases remained unmatched. CDR3 length: 18 amino acids. The CDR3 loop is CASSLSGIGGGGSDTQYF. CDR3 nucleotides: TGCGCCAGCAGCTTGTCAGGAATCGGTGGCGGGGGGTCAGATACGCAGTATTTT.

V usage is TRBV11-2 and J usage is TRBJ2-3; 9 nucleotides agree with TRBD2. The junction had 5 bases not matched to a gene; V was cut back by 5 bases and J by 2 bases. The CDR3 is 15 amino acids. The germline V gene has CDR1 SGHAT and CDR2 FQNNGV. The CDR3 loop reads CASSPRLAATDTQYF. The CDR3 coding sequence is TGTGCCAGCAGCCCCCGACTAGCGGCCACAGATACGCAGTATTTT.

This chain joins TRBV5-1 and TRBJ1-1; D not certain. In germline, CDR1 is SGHRS, CDR2 YFSETQ. CDR3 length: 13 residues. V dropped 2 bases and J dropped 7 bases, with 12 bases sitting between them. CDR3 in DNA: TGCGCCAGCAGCTTTGGCCCCCCCGGTGAAGCTTTCTTT. Protein product: CASSFGPPGEAFF. Full variable domain (rest looked up from reference TRBV5-1 and TRBJ1-1): KAGVTQTPRYLIKTRGQQVTLSCSPISGHRSVSWYQQTPGQGLQFLFEYFSETQRNKGNFPGRFSGRQFSNSRSEMNVSTLELGDSALYLCASSFGPPGEAFFGQGTRLTVV.

The J gene is TRBJ1-3, the V gene TRBV19; no reliable D call. The CDR3 contains 15 residues. Germline CDR1 reads LNHDA; CDR2 reads SQIVND (reference sequence). Trimming left V 4 bases short and J 4 bases short, with 14 bases between. The CDR3 region has the DNA TGTGCCAGTAGTACCACGTGGGAAGCCGGAAACACCATATATTTT. This gives the protein CASSTTWEAGNTIYF.

The CDR3 DNA follows: TGTGCCAGCAGCCCCAGGAGTGGCGGAAATGAGCAGTTCTTC. Its protein is CASSPRSGGNEQFF. The V call is TRBV7-2, the J call TRBJ2-1; no definite D call. Germline V gene lookup returns CDR1 SGHTA and CDR2 FQGNSA. The CDR3 sequence is 14 residues long. V was cut by 5 bases and J by 7 bases, with 15 bases left in between.

This clone was observed once. The rearrangement uses TRBV19 and TRBJ2-3, with 8 positions matching TRBD2. This CDR3 contains 13 residues. V shed 6 bases and J 5 bases; nucleotides not matched to a gene: 4. Germline CDR1 is LNHDA and CDR2 is SQIVND (reference sequence). As DNA, the CDR3 is TGTGCCAGTAGACGGGGGGGGGAAGATACGCAGTATTTT. Protein sequence: CASRRGGEDTQYF. Variable domain in full (rest from reference TRBV19 and TRBJ2-3): DGGITQSPKYLFRKEGQNVTLSCEQNLNHDAMYWYRQDPGQGLRLIYYSQIVNDFQKGDIAEGYSVSREKKESFPLTVTSAQKNPTAFYLCASRRGGEDTQYFGPGTRLTVL.

The chain links TRBV6-5 to TRBJ2-7, with 7 nucleotides matching TRBD1. The germline CDR1 and CDR2 sequences are MNHEY and SVGAGI. This CDR3 has 12 residues. The J segment lost 3 bases and the V segment lost 6 bases, leaving 2 bases of the junction unmatched. CDR3 in amino acids: CASRRDSYEQYF. DNA for the CDR3: TGTGCCAGCAGACGGGACAGCTACGAGCAGTACTTC.

The gene calls are TRBV4-1 and TRBJ2-1; 11 bases map to TRBD2. Germline CDR1 MGHRA, CDR2 YSYEKL. Trimming cost V 1 base and J 8 bases; bases outside gene matches: 10. The CDR3 runs 17 residues. As DNA, the CDR3 is TGCGCCAGCAGCCAAGGGGTTATAGCGGGGGGGCCTGATGAGCAGTTCTTC. As protein: CASSQGVIAGGPDEQFF.

The chain combines TRBV19 with TRBJ1-1, with 8 bases that match TRBD1. Germline loops: CDR1 LNHDA, CDR2 SQIVND (reference sequence). The V and J ends lost 4 bases and 4 bases, in that order; junction bases with no gene match: 8. The CDR3 is 15 amino acids. CDR3 DNA sequence: TGTGCCAGTAGTACTGGACAGGGTTGGGGCACTGAAGCTTTCTTT. Its translation: CASSTGQGWGTEAFF.

This rearrangement joins TRBV7-8 to TRBJ1-1; no firm D call. This CDR3 spans 14 amino acids. Germline V CDR1 and CDR2: SGHVS, FQNEAQ. V was trimmed by 3 bases and J by 0 bases, leaving 8 bases between them. CDR3 in amino acids: CASSFDGMNTEAFF. The CDR3 DNA is TGTGCCAGCAGCTTTGATGGAATGAACACTGAAGCTTTCTTT.

The chain carries TRBV19 and TRBJ1-1; 11 positions agree with TRBD1. V shed 9 bases, J shed 4 bases, and the junction held 16 bases outside the gene matches. The CDR3 has 17 residues. Germline V lookup: CDR1 LNHDA, CDR2 SQIVND (reference sequence). CDR3 nucleotides: TGTGCCAGCAAACCCGGGACAGGGGGTACGATAGGCACTGAAGCTTTCTTT. Its translation is CASKPGTGGTIGTEAFF.

The chain couples TRBV19 to TRBJ2-5, with D possibly matching TRBD1 (7 bases). Trimming took 8 bases from V and 2 from J, leaving 9 bases between them. The CDR3 runs to 12 residues. The V gene's germline CDR1 is LNHDA and CDR2 SQIVND (reference sequence). This CDR3 reads CASAGQQETQYF. The CDR3 nucleotides are TGTGCCAGTGCGGGACAGCAAGAGACCCAGTACTTC.

The J gene is TRBJ1-3, the V gene TRBV12-5; D is perhaps TRBD1 (6 bases). The CDR3 is made up of 15 amino acids. V was trimmed by 1 base and J by 4 bases, leaving 11 bases between them. The germline V gene has CDR1 LGHNT and CDR2 FRNRAP. CDR3 loop: CASGLETGRGNTIYF. CDR3 nucleotides: TGTGCTAGTGGTTTGGAGACAGGTAGAGGAAACACCATATATTTT.

The chain combines TRBV4-1 with TRBJ2-1; no firm D call. This CDR3 is built from 15 residues. V was pared by 3 bases and J by 0 bases, with 9 bases between. The V gene's germline CDR1 is MGHRA and CDR2 YSYEKL. The CDR3 is CASSQTSTSYNEQFF. The CDR3 nucleotides are TGCGCCAGCAGCCAGACGTCTACCTCCTACAATGAGCAGTTCTTC.

The J gene is TRBJ2-6, the V gene TRBV30; D is tentatively TRBD1 or TRBD2 (5 bases each). Germline V gene data show CDR1 as GTSNPN and CDR2 as SVGIG (reference sequence). CDR3 length equals 15 residues. The V gene lost 5 bases and the J gene lost 2 bases, with 13 bases spanning the gap. The CDR3 region is CAWLGRPPGANVLTF. The CDR3 nucleotides read TGTGCCTGGCTGGGACGACCTCCTGGGGCCAACGTCCTGACTTTC.

The chain employs TRBV29-1 and TRBJ1-1; no firm D call. V gave up 7 bases and J gave up 0 bases, with 9 bases separating them. CDR3 length: 12 amino acids. The V gene's germline CDR1 is SQVTM and CDR2 ANQGSEA. This CDR3 reads CSGTVVNTEAFF. The CDR3 bases are TGCAGCGGTACGGTGGTGAACACTGAAGCTTTCTTT.

The rearrangement links TRBV7-6 to TRBJ2-3, with D uncertain. Trimming pared 5 bases from V and 5 bases from J, leaving 8 bases between. Per germline, CDR1 SGHVS and CDR2 FNYEAQ. The CDR3 extends over 12 amino acids. The CDR3: CASSPGQDTQYF. For the CDR3, the DNA is TGTGCCAGCAGCCCAGGTCAAGATACGCAGTATTTT.